This T cell receptor beta chain was captured by sequencing in a study of CD8 T cells in ankylosing spondylitis. Regarding the study as a whole: The study looked at matched synovial fluid samples from ankylosing spondylitis patients. Disease-linked clones were reported to be significantly enriched there.

TCRdb analysed the 5' RACE reads with MiXCR anew, one entry per CDR3 protein. Among roughly 250,000 distinct CDR3 sequences listed, around 9.2% were seen once. The CDR3 has 13 amino acids. V lost 5 bases, J lost 14 bases, and 21 bases lay in between. This clonotype was observed many times. What it binds is not known. The receptor comes from a male donor with ankylosing spondylitis or in good health (not recorded which). The source material was blood, either unsorted or a sorted T cell fraction (not recorded which). V gene TRBV12-3 or TRBV12-4 combines with J gene TRBJ1-2; D possibly corresponds to TRBD1 (5 bases). CDR3 sequence (DNA): TGTGCCAGCAGTCCCTGGGACGCCGGAATCGCTACCTTC. It codes for CASSPWDAGIATF.